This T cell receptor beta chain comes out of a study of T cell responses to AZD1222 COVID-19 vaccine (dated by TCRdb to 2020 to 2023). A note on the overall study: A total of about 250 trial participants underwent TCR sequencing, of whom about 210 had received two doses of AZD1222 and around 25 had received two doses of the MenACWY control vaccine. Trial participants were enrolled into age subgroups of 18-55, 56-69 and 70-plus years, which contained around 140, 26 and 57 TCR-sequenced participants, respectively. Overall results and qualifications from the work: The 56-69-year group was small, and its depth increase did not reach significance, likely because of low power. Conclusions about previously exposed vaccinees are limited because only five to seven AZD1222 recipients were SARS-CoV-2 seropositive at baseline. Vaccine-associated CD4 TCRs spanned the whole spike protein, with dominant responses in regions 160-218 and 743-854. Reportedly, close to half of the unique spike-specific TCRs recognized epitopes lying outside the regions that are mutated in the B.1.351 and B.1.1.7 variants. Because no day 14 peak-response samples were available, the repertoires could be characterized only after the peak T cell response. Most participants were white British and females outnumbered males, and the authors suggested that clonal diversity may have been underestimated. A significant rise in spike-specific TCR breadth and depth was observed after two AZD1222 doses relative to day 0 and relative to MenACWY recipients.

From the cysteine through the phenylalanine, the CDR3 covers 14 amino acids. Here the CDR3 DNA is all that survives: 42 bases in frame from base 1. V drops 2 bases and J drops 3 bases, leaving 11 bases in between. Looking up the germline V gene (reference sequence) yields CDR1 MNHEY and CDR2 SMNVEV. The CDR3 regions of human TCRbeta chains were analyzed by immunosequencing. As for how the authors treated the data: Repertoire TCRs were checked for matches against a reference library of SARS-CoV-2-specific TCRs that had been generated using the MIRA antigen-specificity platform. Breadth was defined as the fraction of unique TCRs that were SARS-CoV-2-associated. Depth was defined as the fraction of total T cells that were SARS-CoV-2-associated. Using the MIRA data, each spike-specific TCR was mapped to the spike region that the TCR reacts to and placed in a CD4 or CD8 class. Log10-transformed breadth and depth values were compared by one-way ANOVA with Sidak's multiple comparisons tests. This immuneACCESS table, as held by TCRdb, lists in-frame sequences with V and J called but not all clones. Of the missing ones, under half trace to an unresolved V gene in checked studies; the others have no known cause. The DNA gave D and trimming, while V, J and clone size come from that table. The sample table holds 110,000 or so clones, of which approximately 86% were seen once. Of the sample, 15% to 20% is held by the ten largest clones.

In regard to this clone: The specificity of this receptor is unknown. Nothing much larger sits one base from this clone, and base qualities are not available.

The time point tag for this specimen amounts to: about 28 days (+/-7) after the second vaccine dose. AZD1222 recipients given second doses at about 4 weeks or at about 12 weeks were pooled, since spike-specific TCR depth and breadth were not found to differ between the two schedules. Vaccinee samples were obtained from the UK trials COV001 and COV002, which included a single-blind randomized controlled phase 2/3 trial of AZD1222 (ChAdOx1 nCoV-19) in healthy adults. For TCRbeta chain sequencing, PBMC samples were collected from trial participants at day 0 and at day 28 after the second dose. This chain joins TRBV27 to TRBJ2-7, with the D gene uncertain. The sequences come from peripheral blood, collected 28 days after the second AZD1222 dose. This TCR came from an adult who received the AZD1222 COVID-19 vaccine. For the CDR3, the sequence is CASSLEVSNYEQYF. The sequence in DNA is TGTGCCAGCAGTTTAGAGGTGTCCAACTACGAGCAGTACTTC.